The sequence of this TCR beta chain was determined in a study of T-cell reconstitution after alpha-beta-depleted transplantation in children. Ten or more counts support this clonotype. From germline, CDR1 is MDHEN and CDR2 SYDVKM. This CDR3 contains 16 residues. V lost 5 bases and J lost 2; bases outside the gene matches: 9. Construction of the TCRbeta library involved unique molecular identifiers. MiXCR was run by TCRdb on the PCR reads, yielding one entry per CDR3 protein. In the table there are 200,000 to 250,000 distinct CDR3 sequences, 8% to 10% of which are singletons. The sample here was PBMCs from the stem cell graft donor, taken from the stem cell graft. The sequence was collected from a human donor who donated a stem cell graft to a child with acute lymphoblastic leukemia. The V call is TRBV28, the J call TRBJ2-7; 10 bases agree with TRBD1. DNA of the CDR3: TGTGCCAGCAGTGGAAGGTGGGACAGGGGCACCTACGAGCAGTACTTC. Translation: CASSGRWDRGTYEQYF.